This T cell receptor (beta chain) was recovered during a study of CD8 T cells in Susac syndrome. An input of roughly 0.45 to 1 ug of RNA was subjected to reverse transcription using random hexamers. TCR beta CDR3 was amplified by immunoSEQ multiplex PCR. This amplification extended across 54 Vbeta and 13 Jbeta segments. TCRdb ran MiXCR on the immunoSEQ multiplex PCR reads and lists one entry per CDR3 protein. The sample holds approximately 70,000 distinct CDR3 sequences, 95% to 96% seen once. CDR3 length: 12 residues. CDR1 and CDR2 (germline): SQVTM, ANQGSEA. V gave up 4 bases and J gave up 5 bases, with 12 bases separating them.

This TCR was sampled from a human donor with multiple sclerosis. The sequenced material came from CD4+ T cells from PBMCs. The chain employs TRBV29-1 and TRBJ2-7; D possibly corresponds to TRBD1 (5 bases). The CDR3 DNA reads as TGCAGCGTTGTTCAGCTAGGGGACGAGCAGTACTTC. Protein product: CSVVQLGDEQYF.